The 8 T cell receptor beta chains in this list originate from one sample, sequenced in a study of Graves' ophthalmopathy and Graves' hyperthyroidism. Beta-chain TCR CDR3 regions were amplified from RNA transcripts. RT-PCR in the first round used HTBI primers; a second-round multiplex PCR followed. TCRdb re-derived calls from the multiplex PCR reads in MiXCR, one entry per CDR3 protein. The repertoire holds approximately 1.2 million distinct CDR3 sequences, with 35% to 40% as singletons. The material sequenced was peripheral blood or thyroid tissue (not recorded which). These receptors originate from an adult man with Graves' hyperthyroidism.

This clonotype was observed a few times. The rearrangement links TRBV12-3 or TRBV12-4 to TRBJ1-3; D remains ambiguous. The CDR3 loop spans 16 amino acids. Deletions cut 8 bases from V and 0 bases from J, with 17 bases between. CDR3 in amino acids: CASARAVSYSGNTIYF. Here the CDR3 DNA reads TGTGCCAGCGCCCGCGCCGTGTCCTACTCTGGAAACACCATATATTTT.

This clonotype turned up a few times. This sequence joins TRBV20-1 and TRBJ1-1; D call uncertain. The germline V gene encodes CDR1 DFQATT and CDR2 SNEGSKA (reference sequence). Trimming left V 6 bases short and J 7 bases short, with 18 bases between. The CDR3 extends over 13 amino acids. Here the CDR3 reads CSAGRGSGVEAFF. The CDR3 region has the DNA TGCAGTGCAGGGAGAGGGAGTGGGGTTGAAGCTTTCTTT.

This clonotype was observed at least ten times. The V call is TRBV2, the J call TRBJ1-5, with D unresolved. This CDR3 is built from 14 residues. V lost 3 bases to trimming and J lost 0 bases, with 6 bases between them. Germline-derived CDR1 and CDR2 are SNHLY and FYNNEI. The CDR3 is CASSDLGSNQPQHF. CDR3 DNA: TGTGCCAGCAGTGATCTGGGTAGCAATCAGCCCCAGCATTTT.

This clonotype showed up just a few times. The chain links TRBV11-1 to TRBJ2-3; 11 bases are shared with TRBD2. The V segment lost 4 bases and the J segment 0 bases; nucleotides outside the gene matches: 3. Germline lookup yields CDR1 SGHAT and CDR2 FQDESV (reference sequence). This CDR3 comprises 16 residues. The CDR3 loop is CASSSGLAESTDTQYF. In DNA form, the CDR3 reads TGTGCCAGCAGCTCGGGACTAGCGGAAAGCACAGATACGCAGTATTTT.

This clonotype was seen repeatedly, ten times or more. J is TRBJ1-6 and V is TRBV7-2; the D is unclear. This CDR3 contains 13 residues. Trimming shortened V by 5 bases and J by 9 bases, and 11 bases separated the two germline ends. Germline V CDR1 and CDR2: SGHTA, FQGNSA. The CDR3 loop is CASSPVSASPLHF. For the CDR3, the DNA is TGTGCCAGCAGCCCTGTCTCGGCTTCACCCCTCCACTTT.

This clonotype was seen only a few times. The CDR3 region has the DNA TGTGCCAGCAGCGAGGACTTCTATACCGGGGAGCTGTTTTTT. Translating it yields CASSEDFYTGELFF. This chain connects TRBV9 to TRBJ2-2, with D maybe TRBD2 (5 bases). CDR3 length: 14 residues. The V gene lost 3 bases and the J gene lost 5 bases, with 11 bases spanning the gap. CDR1 is SGDLS, CDR2 YYNGEE, per germline.

The chain links TRBV7-8 to TRBJ2-7, with 12 positions matching TRBD2. Germline V gene data show CDR1 as SGHVS and CDR2 as FQNEAQ. This CDR3 comprises 16 residues. The V and J ends lost 3 bases and 6 bases, in that order; junction bases with no gene match: 9. CDR3 in amino acids: CASSLGLAGGTVEQYF. The CDR3 region has the DNA TGTGCCAGCAGCTTGGGTCTAGCGGGAGGGACCGTCGAGCAGTACTTC.

The gene calls are TRBV2 and TRBJ2-5, with D perhaps TRBD1 (6 bases). CDR1 and CDR2 (germline): SNHLY, FYNNEI. V was pared by 7 bases and J by 4 bases, with 19 bases between. The CDR3 length is 15 residues. In nucleotides, the CDR3 is TGTGCCAGCACCCGAGGGACGGCCAGGGGAGAGACCCAGTACTTC. This codes for CASTRGTARGETQYF.